This entry lists 11 T cell receptor delta chains sequenced from one sample in a study of gamma-delta chains in newborns, infants, children. TCRdb called clones anew from the reads with CATT. This repertoire shows roughly 1,600 delta-chain clones, 6.5% to 8.5% found once; its top ten account for around a sixth. The specimen sequenced was blood. These receptors came from a child who was a newborn, infant or young child, either healthy, febrile or measles-vaccinated (not recorded which).

This clone has a handful of counts. The protein recorded in TCRdb matches a much larger clone and deviates from this DNA's translation at residue 6, suggesting a read error; the protein here is obtained by translating the DNA. This chain joins TRDV2 and TRDJ3; maybe TRDD3 (6 bases). Germline V lookup: CDR1 GEAIGNYY, CDR2 EKD. With 5 bases removed from V and 3 bases from J, the gap between germline ends came to 25 bases. The CDR3 sequence is 20 residues long. CDR3 in DNA: TGTGCCTGTGTCGTAATGGGGATTGAACGCCGTGACTGGGACACCCGACAGATGTTTTTC. Translated: CACVVMGIERRDWDTRQMFF.

This clone has just a few counts. Since a much larger clone is just one base distant, this may be a read error. Other DNA sequences from this sample encode an identical CDR3 as well. The rearrangement uses TRDV1 and TRDJ1, with 8 bases lining up with TRDD3. This CDR3 comprises 18 residues. CDR1 and CDR2 from the germline V gene are TSWWSYY and QGS. The CDR3 DNA is TGTGCTCTTGGGGTCGTTGTACTGGGGGTTCTAAACACCGATAAACTCATCTTC. It codes for CALGVVVLGVLNTDKLIF.

This clone has a handful of counts. This DNA translates differently at residue 7 from the TCRdb protein, which is that of a much larger clone; a read error is likely, and the protein shown is the DNA's own translation. The chain links TRDV2 to TRDJ1; D unclear. The CDR3 is made up of 14 amino acids. Trimming removed 3 bases at V and 0 bases at J, with 10 bases between. Per the germline V gene, CDR1 is GEAIGNYY and CDR2 is EKD. CDR3 amino acids: CACDRTEYTDKLIF. Written as DNA, the CDR3 is TGTGCCTGTGACCGTACTGAGTACACCGATAAACTCATCTTT.

Of note for this clone: A read error is possible here, since a much larger clone lies one base away. This sample includes further DNA sequences coding for the same CDR3. The chain has TRDV1 and TRDJ1, with 9 bases matching TRDD3. This CDR3 comprises 16 residues. After removal of 5 bases from V and 0 bases from J, the junction contained 7 bases not matched to a gene. The germline V gene encodes CDR1 TSWWSYY and CDR2 QGS. The CDR3: CALGKDWGTYTDKLIF. In nucleotides, the CDR3 is TGTGCTCTTGGGAAGGACTGGGGGACGTACACCGATAAACTCATCTTT.

Note on this clone: TCRdb's protein for this DNA is that of a much larger clone and differs from the translation at residue 13, likely a read error; the protein shown is the DNA translation. The CDR3 spells CALGERAKHRALRLIF. The CDR3 bases are TGTGCTCTTGGGGAACGAGCGAAACATAGAGCCCTTAGACTCATCTTT. The chain carries TRDV1 and TRDJ1; D remains ambiguous. Germline-derived CDR1 and CDR2 are TSWWSYY and QGS. There are 16 residues in the CDR3. The V gene lost 1 base and the J gene lost 10 bases, with 22 bases spanning the gap.

Comment on this clone: A far larger clone differs by one base, so this is likely a read error. CDR3 nucleotide sequence: TGTGCCTGTGACACCTGGGGGATACCCTGGGACACCCGACAGGTGTTTTTC. It is translated as CACDTWGIPWDTRQVFF. The rearrangement links TRDV2 to TRDJ3; 10 nucleotides match TRDD3. Germline loops: CDR1 GEAIGNYY, CDR2 EKD. This CDR3 is built from 17 residues.

This clone is classed as medium-sized (0.01 to 0.1%). Within the sample, other DNA sequences also encode this same CDR3. The chain combines TRDV1 with TRDJ1, with a tentative D call TRDD3 (5 bases). The CDR3 loop spans 23 amino acids. The germline V and J ends were trimmed by 5 bases and 1 base, with 38 bases remaining between them. Germline V CDR1 and CDR2: TSWWSYY, QGS. Here the CDR3 DNA reads TGTGCTCTTGGGAAGGCCCCTGTTTACGCGGGGGGCCTCTCCCAGTCCGCCACCGATAAACTCATCTTT. Encoded protein: CALGKAPVYAGGLSQSATDKLIF.

For this clone: This may be a read error: a much more frequent sequence differs by one nucleotide. The chain joins TRDV2 to TRDJ1; a possible D gene is TRDD3 (6 bases). The V gene's germline CDR1 is GEAIGNYY and CDR2 EKD. The CDR3 has 14 amino acids. CDR3 sequence: CAGDTVGDTDKLIF. CDR3 bases: TGTGCCGGTGACACCGTGGGGGACACCGATAAACTCATCTTT.

This chain links TRDV1 with TRDJ1; 8 positions match TRDD3. The germline V gene encodes CDR1 TSWWSYY and CDR2 QGS. V trimming: 2 bases; J trimming: 7 bases; junction bases outside the gene matches: 24. The CDR3 consists of 20 residues. The CDR3 loop reads CALGEGEVSHRDEGYGKLIF. CDR3 bases: TGTGCTCTTGGGGAAGGGGAGGTCTCCCACAGAGACGAGGGATACGGTAAACTCATCTTT.

This clone was detected only a few times. The genes are TRDV2 and TRDJ1; D is possibly TRDD3 (6 bases). This CDR3 has 19 amino acids. Between the trimmed V and J ends, which lost 3 bases and 0 bases, there was a span of 25 bases. Germline V gives CDR1 GEAIGNYY, CDR2 EKD. The CDR3 coding sequence is TGTGCCTGTGACGGGAGGAGGGGGAGACGTTTCAAACACACCGATAAACTCATCTTT. Protein: CACDGRRGRRFKHTDKLIF.

This clone has only a few counts. A clone one base away is much larger, so this may be a read error. This rearrangement joins TRDV2 to TRDJ3, with 12 bases aligning to TRDD3. The CDR3 runs to 19 residues. Germline lookup yields CDR1 GEAIGNYY and CDR2 EKD. The CDR3 region has the DNA TGTGCCTGTGACACAAGCTGGGGGATACGCTCCTGGGACGCCCGACAGATGTTTTTC. Protein sequence: CACDTSWGIRSWDARQMFF.